This record covers a single T cell receptor beta chain. This sample stems from a study of T-cell memory formation after mild COVID-19. Overall study: For the most part, TCR clusters were specific to one donor.

Each CDR3 protein is one row after TCRdb ran MiXCR on the 5' RACE reads. This sample has 400,000 to 500,000 distinct CDR3 sequences, with roughly 20% found just once. Trimming removed 3 bases at V and 6 bases at J, with 12 bases between. The CDR3 is 14 amino acids. The sample consisted of PBMCs or a T cell subset sorted from them (not recorded which). This clonotype was sampled from an adult woman who had mild COVID-19 (a few samples of this study predate the infection). Cell type and time point are not known. The chain couples TRBV12-3 or TRBV12-4 to TRBJ1-5, with D possibly being TRBD1 (5 bases). CDR3 protein: CASSFGGSGQPQHF. In DNA, the CDR3 is TGTGCCAGCAGTTTCGGGGGTTCGGGTCAGCCCCAGCATTTT.